These T cell receptor beta chains were read from a single sample in a study of T-cell memory formation after mild COVID-19. MiXCR, applied by TCRdb to the 5' RACE reads, yields one record per CDR3 protein. This sample has about 250,000 distinct CDR3 sequences, with more than 15% found just once. The sample consisted of PBMCs or a T cell subset sorted from them (not recorded which). These receptors came from a man between 18 and 35 years old who had mild COVID-19 (a few samples of this study predate the infection). Cell type and time point are not known. The CDR3 runs from the conserved cysteine through the conserved F or W.

cdr3_aa v_call
CAISESGGVGSGNTIYF TRBV10-3
CASSLGRGFSRALEKLFF TRBV11-2
CASREQGGAFF TRBV2
CASSQGWVTEAFF TRBV4-3
CSVVRRGTDTQYF TRBV29-1
CASSPYVGGETQYF TRBV5-1
CSVETGSEAFF TRBV29-1
CASSTRGGTYNEQFF TRBV9
CASSDGLVGDTQYF TRBV6-4
CSARTRDGEKLFF TRBV20-1
CASSYSIIGANYGYTF TRBV6-5
CASGSRGPTDTQYF TRBV28
CATKIGGVRELFF TRBV12-3/TRBV12-4
CASSLGQDHQPQHF TRBV7-9
CSARETGTGAHEQYF TRBV20-1
CASSLGAGANTGELFF TRBV9
CASRSLAGSTDTQYF TRBV5-1
CASKVDRGTPPEAFF TRBV5-6
CSATGWTGRPDTQYF TRBV20-1
CASSLSQAGGGYTF TRBV5-1
CSVAGGPGEQFF TRBV20-1
CASSYSGTGGSQYF TRBV6-5
CASSPVPGLAGGYEQYF TRBV6-1
CASALWGEPQHF TRBV19
CSARVPAGGRETQYF TRBV20-1
CASSPPYSNQPQHF TRBV18
CASSLNGRRDTQYF TRBV7-2
CASLRGGGATDTQYF TRBV6-5
CASSPGPGQGETQYF TRBV7-7
CASSFNREETQYF TRBV7-2
CASSPLRGGPTLWYF TRBV7-2
CASSQDLAGGRSTDTQYF TRBV4-3
CASAPGWGYEQYF TRBV19
CASSPRDGSTDTQYF TRBV27
CASSLDGSPLHF TRBV12-3/TRBV12-4
CASSKSHEGTQYF TRBV6-6
CASSQDPQGANEQYF TRBV27
CASSLAAAHEQFF TRBV5-1
CASSMRPSPEETQYF TRBV5-1
CASNRRDRGGEQYF TRBV2
CARSMTGTGYTF TRBV6-5
CASRPGSRTGELFF TRBV2
CASLSGTGELFF TRBV7-9
CASSQDRTPNTEAFF TRBV4-3
CSVGDSLFETQYF TRBV29-1
CASRGQTTDTQYF TRBV6-1
CASSLGQPSTDTQYF TRBV7-2
CASTPTGGGEQFF TRBV7-9
CASSLPGQGSYGYTF TRBV3-1
CATSETGTSRGYTF TRBV24-1
CSVEDSGGPSDTQYF TRBV29-1
CASSSWTSRTDTQYF TRBV6-2/TRBV6-3
CASSFLAGARTDTQYF TRBV11-2
CASSLWGQTNTEAFF TRBV3-1
CASRDGYQQYF TRBV6-2/TRBV6-3
CASSYVGGGASEQFF TRBV6-2/TRBV6-3
CASSPGVLGHNEQFF TRBV4-2